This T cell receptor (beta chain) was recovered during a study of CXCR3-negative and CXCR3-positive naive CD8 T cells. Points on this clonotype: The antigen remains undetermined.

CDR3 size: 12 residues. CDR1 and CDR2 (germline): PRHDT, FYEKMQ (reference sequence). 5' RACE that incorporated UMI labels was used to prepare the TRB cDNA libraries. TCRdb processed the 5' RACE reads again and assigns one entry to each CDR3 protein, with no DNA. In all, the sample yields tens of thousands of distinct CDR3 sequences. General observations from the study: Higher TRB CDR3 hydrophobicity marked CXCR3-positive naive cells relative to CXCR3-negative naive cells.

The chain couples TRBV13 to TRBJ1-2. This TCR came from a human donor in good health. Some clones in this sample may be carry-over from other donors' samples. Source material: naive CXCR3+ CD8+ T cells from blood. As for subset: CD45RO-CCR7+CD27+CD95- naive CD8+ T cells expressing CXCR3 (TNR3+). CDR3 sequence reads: CASSLGTDGYTF.